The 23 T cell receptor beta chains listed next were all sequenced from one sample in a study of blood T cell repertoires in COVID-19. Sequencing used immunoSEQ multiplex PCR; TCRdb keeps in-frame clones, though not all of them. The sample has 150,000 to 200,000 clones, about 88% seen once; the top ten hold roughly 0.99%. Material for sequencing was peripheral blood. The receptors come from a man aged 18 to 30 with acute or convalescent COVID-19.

The CDR3 DNA sequence: TGTGCCAGCAGTGGCGAATTTGGCGGGGGGGGGATTAATGAGCAGTTCTTC. Its protein is CASSGEFGGGGINEQFF. The V gene is TRBV6-1, the J gene TRBJ2-1; 9 nucleotides agree with TRBD2. V lost 4 bases, J lost 7 bases, and 14 bases stayed unmatched. The CDR3 runs 17 residues. Germline V CDR1 and CDR2: MNHNS, SASEGT.

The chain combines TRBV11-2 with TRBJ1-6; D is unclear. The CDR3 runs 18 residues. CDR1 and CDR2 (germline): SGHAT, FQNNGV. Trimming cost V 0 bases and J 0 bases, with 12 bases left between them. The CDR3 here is CASSLEVPESSYNSPLHF. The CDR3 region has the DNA TGTGCCAGCAGCTTAGAGGTTCCCGAGAGCTCCTATAATTCACCCCTCCACTTT.

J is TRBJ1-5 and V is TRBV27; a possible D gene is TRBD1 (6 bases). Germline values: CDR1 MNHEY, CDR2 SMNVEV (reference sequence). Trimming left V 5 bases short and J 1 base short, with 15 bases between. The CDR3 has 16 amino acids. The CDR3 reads CASSLQGSWSNQPQHF. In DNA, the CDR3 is TGTGCCAGCAGTCTACAGGGTTCCTGGAGCAATCAGCCCCAGCATTTT.

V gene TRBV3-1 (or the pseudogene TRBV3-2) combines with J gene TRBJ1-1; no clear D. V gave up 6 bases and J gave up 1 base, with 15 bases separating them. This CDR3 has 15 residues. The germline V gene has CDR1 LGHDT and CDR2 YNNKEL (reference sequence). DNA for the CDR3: TGTGCCAGCAGTCCGAGGTCCTTCGCGAACACTGAAGCTTTCTTT. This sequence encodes CASSPRSFANTEAFF.

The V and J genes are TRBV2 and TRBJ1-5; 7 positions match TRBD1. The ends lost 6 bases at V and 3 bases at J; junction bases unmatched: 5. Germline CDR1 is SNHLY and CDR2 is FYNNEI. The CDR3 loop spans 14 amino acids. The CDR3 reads CASRGDRPNQPQHF. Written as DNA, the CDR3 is TGTGCCAGCAGGGGGGACAGACCCAATCAGCCCCAGCATTTT.

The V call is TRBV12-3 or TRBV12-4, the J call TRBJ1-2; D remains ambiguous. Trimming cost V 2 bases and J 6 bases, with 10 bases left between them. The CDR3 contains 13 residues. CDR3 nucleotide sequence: TGTGCCAGCAGTTTAAGCAAATTGAATGGCTACACCTTC. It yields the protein CASSLSKLNGYTF.

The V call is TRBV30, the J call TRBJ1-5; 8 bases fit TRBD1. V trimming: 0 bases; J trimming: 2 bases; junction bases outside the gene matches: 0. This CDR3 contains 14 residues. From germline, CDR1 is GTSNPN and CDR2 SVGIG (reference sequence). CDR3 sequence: CAWSVGQGNQPQHF. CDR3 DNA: TGTGCCTGGAGTGTGGGACAGGGCAATCAGCCCCAGCATTTT.

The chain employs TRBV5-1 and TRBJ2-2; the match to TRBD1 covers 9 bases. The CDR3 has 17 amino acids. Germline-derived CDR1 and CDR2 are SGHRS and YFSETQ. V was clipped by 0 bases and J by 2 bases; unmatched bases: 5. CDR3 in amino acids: CASSLEGTGYNTGELFF. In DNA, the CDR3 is TGCGCCAGCAGCTTGGAAGGGACAGGGTACAACACCGGGGAGCTGTTTTTT.

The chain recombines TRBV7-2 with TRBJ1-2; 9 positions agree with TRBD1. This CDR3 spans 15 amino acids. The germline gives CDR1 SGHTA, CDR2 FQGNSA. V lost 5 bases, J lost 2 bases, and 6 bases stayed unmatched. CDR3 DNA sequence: TGTGCCAGCAGCCCGACCGGGACAGGGAACTATGGCTACACCTTC. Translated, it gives CASSPTGTGNYGYTF.

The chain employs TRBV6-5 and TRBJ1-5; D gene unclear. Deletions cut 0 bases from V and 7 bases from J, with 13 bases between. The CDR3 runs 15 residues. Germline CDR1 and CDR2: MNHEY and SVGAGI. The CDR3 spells CASSYSKERGQPQHF. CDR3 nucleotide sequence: TGTGCCAGCAGTTACTCGAAGGAACGGGGACAGCCCCAGCATTTT.

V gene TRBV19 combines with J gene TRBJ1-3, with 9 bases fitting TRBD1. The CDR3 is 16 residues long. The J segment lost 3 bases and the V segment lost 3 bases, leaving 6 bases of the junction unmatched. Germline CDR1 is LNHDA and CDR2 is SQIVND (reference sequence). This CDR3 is CASSIAGTGYGNTIYF. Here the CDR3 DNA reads TGTGCCAGTAGTATCGCCGGGACAGGGTATGGAAACACCATATATTTT.

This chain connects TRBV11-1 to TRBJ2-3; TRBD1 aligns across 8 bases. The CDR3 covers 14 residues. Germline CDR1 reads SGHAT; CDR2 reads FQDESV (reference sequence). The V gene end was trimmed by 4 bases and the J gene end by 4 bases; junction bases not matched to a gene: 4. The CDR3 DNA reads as TGTGCCAGCAGCTCCCGGGGACAGGCAGATACGCAGTATTTT. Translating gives CASSSRGQADTQYF.

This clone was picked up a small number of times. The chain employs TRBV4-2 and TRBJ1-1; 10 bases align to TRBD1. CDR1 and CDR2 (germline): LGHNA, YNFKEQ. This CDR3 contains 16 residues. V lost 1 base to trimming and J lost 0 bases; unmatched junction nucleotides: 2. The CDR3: CASSQGGQGMNTEAFF. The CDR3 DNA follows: TGTGCCAGCAGCCAAGGGGGACAGGGGATGAACACTGAAGCTTTCTTT.

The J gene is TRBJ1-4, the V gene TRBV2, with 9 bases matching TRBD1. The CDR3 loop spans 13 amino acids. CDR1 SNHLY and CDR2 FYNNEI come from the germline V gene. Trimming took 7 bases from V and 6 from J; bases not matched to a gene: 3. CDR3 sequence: CASTRTGDEKLFF. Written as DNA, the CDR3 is TGTGCCAGCACTCGGACAGGGGATGAAAAACTGTTTTTT. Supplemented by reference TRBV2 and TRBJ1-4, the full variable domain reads EPEVTQTPSHQVTQMGQEVILRCVPISNHLYFYWYRQILGQKVEFLVSFYNNEISEKSEIFDDQFSVERPDGSNFTLKIRSTKLEDSAMYFCASTRTGDEKLFFGSGTQLSVL.

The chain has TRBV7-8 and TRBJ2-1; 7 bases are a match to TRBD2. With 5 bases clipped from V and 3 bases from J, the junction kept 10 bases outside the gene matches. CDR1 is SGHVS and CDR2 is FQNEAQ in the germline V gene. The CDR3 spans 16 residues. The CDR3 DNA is TGTGCCAGCAGCAAACCCCAGCGGGGCGGCTACAATGAGCAGTTCTTC. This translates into CASSKPQRGGYNEQFF.

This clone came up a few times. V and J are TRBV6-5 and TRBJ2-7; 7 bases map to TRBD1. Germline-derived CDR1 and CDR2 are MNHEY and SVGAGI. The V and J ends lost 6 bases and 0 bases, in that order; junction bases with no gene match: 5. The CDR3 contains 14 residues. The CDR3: CASREGASSYEQYV. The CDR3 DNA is TGTGCCAGCAGAGAGGGGGCTAGCTCCTACGAGCAGTACGTC.

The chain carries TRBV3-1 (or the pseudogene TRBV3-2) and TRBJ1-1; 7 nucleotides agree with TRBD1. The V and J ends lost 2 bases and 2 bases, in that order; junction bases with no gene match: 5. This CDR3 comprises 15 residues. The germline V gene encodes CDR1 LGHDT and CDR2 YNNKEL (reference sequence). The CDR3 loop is CASSQRQGKNTEAFF. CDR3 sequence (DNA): TGTGCCAGCAGCCAACGACAGGGAAAAAACACTGAAGCTTTCTTT.

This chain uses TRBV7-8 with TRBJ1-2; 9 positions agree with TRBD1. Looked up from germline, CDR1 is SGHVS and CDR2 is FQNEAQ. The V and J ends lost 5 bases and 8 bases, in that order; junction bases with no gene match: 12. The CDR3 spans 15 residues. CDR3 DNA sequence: TGTGCCAGCAGCCCCAGGACAGGGGAGGTAGGAGGCTACACCTTC. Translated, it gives CASSPRTGEVGGYTF.

This CDR3 reads CASSLAASGYSYEQYF. For the CDR3, the DNA is TGTGCCAGCAGCTTAGCGGCTAGCGGGTACTCCTACGAGCAGTACTTC. The gene calls are TRBV7-9 and TRBJ2-7; 8 bases line up with TRBD2. This CDR3 is 16 amino acids long. Germline V lookup: CDR1 SEHNR, CDR2 FQNEAQ (reference sequence). V gave up 0 bases and J gave up 0 bases; unmatched junction bases: 4.

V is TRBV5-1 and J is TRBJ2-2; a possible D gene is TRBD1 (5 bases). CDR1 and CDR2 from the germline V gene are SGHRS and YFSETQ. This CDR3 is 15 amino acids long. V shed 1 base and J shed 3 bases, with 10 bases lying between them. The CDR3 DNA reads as TGCGCCAGCAGCTTGATGGGGCTGGACACCGGGGAGCTGTTTTTT. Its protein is CASSLMGLDTGELFF.

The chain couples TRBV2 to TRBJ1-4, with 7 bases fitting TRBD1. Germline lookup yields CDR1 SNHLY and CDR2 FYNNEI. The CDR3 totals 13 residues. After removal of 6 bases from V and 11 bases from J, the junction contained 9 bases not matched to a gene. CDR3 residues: CASRGLGTAKLFF. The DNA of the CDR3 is TGTGCCAGCAGGGGCCTTGGGACAGCTAAACTGTTTTTT.

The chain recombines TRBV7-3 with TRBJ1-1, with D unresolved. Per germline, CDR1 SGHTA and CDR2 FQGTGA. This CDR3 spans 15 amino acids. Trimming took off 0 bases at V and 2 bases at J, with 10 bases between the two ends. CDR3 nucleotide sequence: TGTGCCAGCAGCTTAACCGGGTATGGAAACACTGAAGCTTTCTTT. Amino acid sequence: CASSLTGYGNTEAFF.

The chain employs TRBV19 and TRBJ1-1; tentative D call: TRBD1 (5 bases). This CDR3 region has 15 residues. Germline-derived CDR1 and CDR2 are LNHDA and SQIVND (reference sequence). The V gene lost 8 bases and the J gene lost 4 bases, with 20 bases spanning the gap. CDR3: CASSLGAQISTEAFF. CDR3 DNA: TGTGCCAGTTCCCTAGGGGCACAGATAAGCACTGAAGCTTTCTTT. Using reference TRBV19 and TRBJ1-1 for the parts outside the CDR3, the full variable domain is DGGITQSPKYLFRKEGQNVTLSCEQNLNHDAMYWYRQDPGQGLRLIYYSQIVNDFQKGDIAEGYSVSREKKESFPLTVTSAQKNPTAFYLCASSLGAQISTEAFFGQGTRLTVV.